The clone carrying this T cell receptor beta chain was counted at least ten times. The antigen is undetermined. This sample is drawn from a study of T-cell reconstitution after alpha-beta-depleted transplantation in children. Findings of the study overall: Approximately two months post-transplant, alpha-beta T cells reportedly originated from several hundred expanded graft clones. Where some patients showed high TCRbeta diversity at day 60, it came from recipient T cells and thymic progenitors that had survived. Newly generated T cells supplied most T-cell counts and diversity one year post-transplant.

The CDR3 sequence is 16 residues long. From germline, CDR1 is SGHRS and CDR2 YFSETQ. The V gene lost 0 bases and the J gene lost 1 base, with 11 bases spanning the gap. The TCRbeta library was prepared with unique molecular identifiers. Each CDR3 protein gets one entry after TCRdb re-called the PCR reads with MiXCR. The repertoire holds fewer than 350,000 distinct CDR3 sequences, with roughly 9.1% as singletons. The TCR comes from a boy under two years old with acute myeloid leukemia, due to receive a stem cell transplant. V gene TRBV5-1 combines with J gene TRBJ2-1, with D perhaps matching TRBD1 or TRBD2 (6 bases each). The material was PBMCs, obtained before TCRalphabeta/CD19-depleted stem cell transplant. DNA for the CDR3: TGCGCCAGCAGCTTGGTTACAGGGACTTCCTACAATGAGCAGTTCTTC. It encodes CASSLVTGTSYNEQFF.